This paragraph reports one TCR beta chain. The antigen is unknown. According to the study, genomic DNA was the template for TCR beta VDJ and CDR3 profiling. Each CDR3 protein gets one entry after TCRdb re-called the reads with MiXCR. The data hold roughly 130,000 distinct CDR3 sequences, with 48% observed a single time. The CDR3 has 15 amino acids. Trimming took 6 bases from V and 5 from J, leaving 14 bases between them. Per the germline V gene, CDR1 is LNHDA and CDR2 is SQIVND (reference sequence). This sample was included in a study of CD8+CD57+ T cells in acquired aplastic anemia. Study at large: Sorted CD4+ and CD8+ cell DNA averaged roughly 3 ug. Among healthy donors, CD4+ cells averaged about 11 million reads. Study-wide findings and caveats: Patient and control CD8+ Simpson's diversity was not significantly different. Between patients and controls, about 31 CD8+ CDR3 sequences were found in common.

The TCR comes from a human donor in good health, serving as a control. Input material: sorted CD4+, CD8+, or CD8+CD57+ T cells (not recorded which) from PBMCs. The V and J genes are TRBV19 and TRBJ1-6; D is possibly TRBD1 (6 bases). CDR3 sequence reads: CASSQLDRDNSPLHF. The CDR3 bases are TGTGCCAGTAGCCAATTGGACAGAGATAATTCACCCCTCCACTTT.